This T cell receptor (beta chain) was sequenced during a study of T cell changes during pregnancy in multiple sclerosis. V lost 1 base, J lost 1 base, and 8 bases lay in between. Germline V gene lookup returns CDR1 SGHRS and CDR2 YFSETQ. The CDR3 is 14 residues long. Repertoires were generated with immunoSEQ multiplex PCR, while TCRdb's copy carries only in-frame clones and drops some. The sample consists of approximately 70,000 clones, about 92% of them appearing once. Sequencing was performed on peripheral blood, taken in the second trimester of pregnancy. This sequence was found in a female donor in good health, enrolled as a control in a pregnancy study. The chain couples TRBV5-1 to TRBJ2-5; the D gene is possibly TRBD1 (6 bases). The CDR3 DNA reads TGCGCCAGCAGCTTGAGAGGGGGCCAAGAGACCCAGTACTTC. Amino acids: CASSLRGGQETQYF.